Below, one TCR beta chain is given with its context. No antigen is known for it. This CDR3 contains 15 residues. In germline, CDR1 is MNHEY, CDR2 SMNVEV (reference sequence). Trimming removed 4 bases from V and 6 bases from J, with 15 bases in between. This record belongs to a study of beta chain features in type 1 diabetes. At the level of the study: What patients shared with healthy donors was a similar profile of age, gender and cell yields. Overall study findings and caveats: There was a moderate but significant shortening of TCRB CDR3s in all four CD4+ subsets of Type 1 diabetes patients. Equally in patients and controls, shorter templates might have been favored by PCR.

The authors reverse transcribed all of the isolated RNA, so sequencing captured expressed TCRB transcripts. Repertoires were generated with immunoSEQ multiplex PCR, while TCRdb's copy carries only in-frame clones and drops some. This sample has 300,000 to 450,000 clones; approximately 12% occur once, and the top ten carry about 0.01%. This chain connects TRBV27 to TRBJ1-4; D remains ambiguous. The sequenced sample was naive CD4+ T cells from blood. The clonotype was recovered from a woman younger than 35 with type 1 diabetes. The DNA for the CDR3 is TGTGCCAGCAGTTCGTTCGGGGTCGGAGATGAAAAACTGTTTTTT. Translating it yields CASSSFGVGDEKLFF.